The clone carrying this T cell receptor beta chain was counted ten times or more. This CDR3 region has 13 residues. Germline CDR1 and CDR2: DFQATT and SNEGSKA (reference sequence). Trimming took 1 base from V and 4 from J, leaving 10 bases between them. Each CDR3 protein is one row after TCRdb ran MiXCR on the RACE reads. The sample yields roughly 80,000 distinct CDR3 sequences, about 10% seen once. The time point here: patch test 1, 2 weeks after DPC sensitization. Treatment defined: therapeutic diphenylcyclopropenone sensitization with weekly scalp DPC. This sample is part of a study of human T cells and chemical hapten exposure. Study summary: Sensitization used 2% DPC on about 2 cm by about 2 cm upper inner arm skin. Chiefly female patients presented with alopecia areata, totalis or universalis.

This TCR was recovered from a woman in her 50s with alopecia areata. Some clones in this sample may be carry-over from other donors' samples. The V and J genes are TRBV20-1 and TRBJ1-1; possible D gene TRBD1, 5 bases. The sequences come from whole blood, collected in connection with sensitization to the hapten diphenylcyclopropenone (DPC). The CDR3 bases are TGCAGTGCTAGAGGGACATGGGGCACTGAAGCTTTCTTT. It translates to CSARGTWGTEAFF.